This T cell receptor (beta chain) was recorded in a study of shared clonotypes between healthy human individuals. In the study overall: Donors consisted of two women and a few men between 18 and 49.

The CDR3 has 17 amino acids. CDR1 and CDR2 from the germline V gene are SGHVS and FQNEAQ. The V and J ends lost 7 bases and 0 bases respectively, with 18 bases between them. In its sample, this clone was seen a few times. Original processing notes: Quality scores were absent from the junction-only immunoSEQ sequences, so filtering differed. Using immunoSEQ multiplex PCR, the repertoire was profiled, and TCRdb retains in-frame clones only, with some absent. That table furnishes V, J and clone size, whereas the DNA furnished D and trimming. The data show 900,000 to 1,200,000 clones, around 78% seen once. All donors were healthy HIV-negative adults lacking recent acute infections or vaccinations.

Input material: memory CD4+ T cells from PBMCs. Subset here: CD45RA-negative fraction. This receptor was identified in a man between 18 and 29 years old in good health. Some clones in this sample may be carry-over from other donors' samples. V usage is TRBV7-8 and J usage is TRBJ2-2; weak D call: TRBD2 (6 bases). The CDR3: CASKKTPGLANTGELFF. The CDR3 DNA reads TGTGCCAGCAAAAAAACACCGGGACTGGCGAACACCGGGGAGCTGTTTTTT.